This TCR beta chain was recovered during a study of T cell repertoires in cytomegalovirus infection. TCRdb reprocessed the reads via MiXCR and lists one record per CDR3 protein. This sample yields about 890,000 distinct CDR3 sequences, of which 25% to 40% are seen a single time; around 15% belongs to the top ten. This clonotype came up a few times. Antigen unknown. CDR3 length: 13 amino acids. Germline values: CDR1 SNHLY, CDR2 FYNNEI. Trimming stripped 10 bases from V and 6 bases from J, with 19 bases between. Sequenced here: cultured CD8+ T cells from PBMCs, sampled from culture after CMV antigen stimulation. The genes are TRBV2 and TRBJ2-7; no firm D call. This TCR came from a human donor in good health (CMV status not recorded). Some clones in this sample may be carry-over from other donors' samples. CDR3 in amino acids: CAITGSSGFEQYF. CDR3 bases: TGTGCCATCACCGGTAGCTCAGGTTTCGAGCAGTACTTC.